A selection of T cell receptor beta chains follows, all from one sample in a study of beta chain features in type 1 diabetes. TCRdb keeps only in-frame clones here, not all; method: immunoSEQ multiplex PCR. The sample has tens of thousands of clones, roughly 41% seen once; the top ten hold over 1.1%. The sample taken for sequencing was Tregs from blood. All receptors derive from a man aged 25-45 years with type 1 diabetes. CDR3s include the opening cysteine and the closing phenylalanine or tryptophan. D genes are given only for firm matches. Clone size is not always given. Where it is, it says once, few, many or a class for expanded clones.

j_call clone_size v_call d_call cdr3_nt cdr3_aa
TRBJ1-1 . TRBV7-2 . TGTGCCAGCAGCTCTAGATTTCTGAACACTGAAGCTTTCTTT CASSSRFLNTEAFF
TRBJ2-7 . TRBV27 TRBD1 TGTGCCAGCATCCCGGACAGGGGGACGGTATGGACCACCTACGAGCAGTACTTC CASIPDRGTVWTTYEQYF
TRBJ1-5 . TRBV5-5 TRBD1 TGTGCCAGCACTTCCGGGACAGGGACGCGTCAGCCCCAGCATTTT CASTSGTGTRQPQHF
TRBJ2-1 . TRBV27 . TGTGCATTCCTAACGACAAGGCGACAAGGGGAACTGGAGCCGGTATACTACAATGAGCAGTTCTTC CAFLTTRRQGELEPVYYNEQFF
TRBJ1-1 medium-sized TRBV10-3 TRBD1 TGTGCCATCACCAGGACAGGGAGAGTATCTGAAGCTTTCTTT CAITRTGRVSEAFF
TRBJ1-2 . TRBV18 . TGTGCCAGCTCCCCCCAGGCGACCTCTAACTATGGCTACACCTTC CASSPQATSNYGYTF
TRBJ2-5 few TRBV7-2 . TGTGCCAGCAGCCGACTAGGGGAGACCCAGTACTTC CASSRLGETQYF
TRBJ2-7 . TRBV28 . TGTGCCAGCAGTCACCCGGGACTGTCTTACGAGCAGTACTTC CASSHPGLSYEQYF
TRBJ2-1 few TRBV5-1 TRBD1 TGCGCCAGCAACTCTCTTGCCGGGACAGAATACAATGAGCAGTTCTTC CASNSLAGTEYNEQFF
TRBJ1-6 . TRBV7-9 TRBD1 TGTGCCAGCAGCTCACAGGGGGGGAATTCACCCCTCCACTTT CASSSQGGNSPLHF
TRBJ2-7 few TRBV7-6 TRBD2 TGTGCCAGCAGCAGAGCGCTAGCGGGTAGCTCCTACGAGCAGTACTTC CASSRALAGSSYEQYF
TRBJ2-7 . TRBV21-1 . TGTGCCAGCAGCAAATGTCCAGATCCTAGCTCCTACGAGCAGTACTTC CASSKCPDPSSYEQYF
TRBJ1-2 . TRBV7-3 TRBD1 TGTGCCAGCAGCTTCGAGGGGGCAGAGGGCTACACCTTC CASSFEGAEGYTF
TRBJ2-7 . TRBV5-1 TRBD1 TGCGCCAGCAGCTTCGGTCAGGGGGCGGACGAGCAGTACTTC CASSFGQGADEQYF
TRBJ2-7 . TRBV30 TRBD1 TGTGCCTGGGGACAGGGCGGCGACGAGCAGTACTTC CAWGQGGDEQYF
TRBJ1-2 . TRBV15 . TGTGCCACCAGCAATGTTGTAAGGCCAGGGGCACGGAGCTATGTTGGCTACACCTTC CATSNVVRPGARSYVGYTF
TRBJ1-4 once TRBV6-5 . TGTGCCAGCAGTTACGGTGTAGATGAAAAACTGTTTTTT CASSYGVDEKLFF
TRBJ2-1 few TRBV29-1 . TGCAGCGTTGGAGAACCGGGACTCGGGAATGAGCAGTTCTTC CSVGEPGLGNEQFF
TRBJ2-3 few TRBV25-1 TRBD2 TGTGCCAGCAGTGAGGGACTAGCAGATACGCAGTATTTT CASSEGLADTQYF